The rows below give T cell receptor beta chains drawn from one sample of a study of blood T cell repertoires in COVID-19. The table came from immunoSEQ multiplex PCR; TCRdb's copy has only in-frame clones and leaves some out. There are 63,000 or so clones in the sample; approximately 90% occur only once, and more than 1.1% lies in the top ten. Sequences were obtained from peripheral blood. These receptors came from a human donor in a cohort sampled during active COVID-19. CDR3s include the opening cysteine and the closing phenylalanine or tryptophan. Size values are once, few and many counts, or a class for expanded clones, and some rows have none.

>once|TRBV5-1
CASSLDSGSTDTQYF
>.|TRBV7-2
CASSYLQASNYGYTF
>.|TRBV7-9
CASSLPSSGNTIYF
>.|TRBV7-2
CASSNRGDQPQHF
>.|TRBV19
CASSMNRKETQYF
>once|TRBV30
CAWDEATEAFF
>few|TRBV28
CASRANQPQHF
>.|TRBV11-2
CASSSAPSGYNEQFF
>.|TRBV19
CASNQGTSNQPQHF
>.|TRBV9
CASSVGAGGSTDTQYF
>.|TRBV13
CASSLVYPGQSDAEQYF
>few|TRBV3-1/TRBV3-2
CASSQLYNEQFF
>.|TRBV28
CASSPTSGSREQYF
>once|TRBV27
CASSLGLGGAPHVRTQYF
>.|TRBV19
CASREQGVTDTQYF
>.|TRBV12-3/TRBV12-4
CASSFSTYEQYF
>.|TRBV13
CASSLGGQLYGYTF
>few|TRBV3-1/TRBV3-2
CASSQSTGANVLTF
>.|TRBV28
CASSSYNEQFF
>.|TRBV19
CASSIGLAGVPPDTQYF
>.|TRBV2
CASSPGGERALHF